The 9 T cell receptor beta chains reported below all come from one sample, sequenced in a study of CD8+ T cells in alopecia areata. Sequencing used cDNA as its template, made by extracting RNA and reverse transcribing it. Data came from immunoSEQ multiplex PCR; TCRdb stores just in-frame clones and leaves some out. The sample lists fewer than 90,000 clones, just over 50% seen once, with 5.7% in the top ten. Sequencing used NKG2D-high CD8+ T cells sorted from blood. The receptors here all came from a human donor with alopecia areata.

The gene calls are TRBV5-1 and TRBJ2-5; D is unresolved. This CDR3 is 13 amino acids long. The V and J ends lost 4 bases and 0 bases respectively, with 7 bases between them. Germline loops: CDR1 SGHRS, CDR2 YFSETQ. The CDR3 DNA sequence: TGCGCCAGCAGCCCCATGGACCAAGAGACCCAGTACTTC. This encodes CASSPMDQETQYF.

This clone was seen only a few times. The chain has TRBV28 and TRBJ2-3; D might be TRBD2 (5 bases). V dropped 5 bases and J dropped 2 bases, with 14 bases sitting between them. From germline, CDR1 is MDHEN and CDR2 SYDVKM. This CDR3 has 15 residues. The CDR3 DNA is TGTGCCAGCAGTCTCGAGGAGGACCTCACAGATACGCAGTATTTT. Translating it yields CASSLEEDLTDTQYF.

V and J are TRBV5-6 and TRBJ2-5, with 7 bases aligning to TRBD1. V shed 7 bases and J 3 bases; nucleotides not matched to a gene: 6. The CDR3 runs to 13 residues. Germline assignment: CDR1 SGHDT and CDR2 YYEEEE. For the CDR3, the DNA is TGTGCCAGCTCGGGACAGCCGGAAGAGACCCAGTACTTC. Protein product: CASSGQPEETQYF.

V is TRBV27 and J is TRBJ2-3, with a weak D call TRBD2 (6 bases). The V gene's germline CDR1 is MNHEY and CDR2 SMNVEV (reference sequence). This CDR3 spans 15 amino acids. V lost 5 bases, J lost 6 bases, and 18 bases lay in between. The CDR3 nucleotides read TGTGCCAGCAGTACAAGACTAGACCCAGGGGATACGCAGTATTTT. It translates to CASSTRLDPGDTQYF.

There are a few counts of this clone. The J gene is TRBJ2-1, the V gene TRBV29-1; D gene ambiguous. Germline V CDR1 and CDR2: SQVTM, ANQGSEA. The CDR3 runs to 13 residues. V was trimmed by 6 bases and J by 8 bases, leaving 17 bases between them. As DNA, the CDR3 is TGCAGCGTCACCCCGACAACTGCTTATGAGCAGTTCTTC. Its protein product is CSVTPTTAYEQFF.

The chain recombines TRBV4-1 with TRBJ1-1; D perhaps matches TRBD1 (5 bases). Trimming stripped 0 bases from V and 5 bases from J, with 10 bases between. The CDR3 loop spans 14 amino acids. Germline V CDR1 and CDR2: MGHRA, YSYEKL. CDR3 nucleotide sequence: TGCGCCAGCAGCCAAGATTCTCGGGGGACTGAAGCTTTCTTT. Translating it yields CASSQDSRGTEAFF.

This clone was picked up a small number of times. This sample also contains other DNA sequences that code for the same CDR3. This chain's CDR3 is CSVVNTGELFF. Here the CDR3 DNA reads TGCAGCGTAGTGAACACCGGGGAGCTGTTTTTT. This chain uses TRBV29-1 with TRBJ2-2; the D is unclear. The length of the CDR3 is 11 residues. V was pared by 6 bases and J by 1 base, with 3 bases between. Germline CDR1 reads SQVTM; CDR2 reads ANQGSEA.

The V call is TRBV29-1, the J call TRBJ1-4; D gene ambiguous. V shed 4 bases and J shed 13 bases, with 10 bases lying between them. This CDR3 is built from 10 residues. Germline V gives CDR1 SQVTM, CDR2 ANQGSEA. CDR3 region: CSVALPGLFF. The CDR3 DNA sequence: TGCAGCGTTGCTTTGCCGGGACTGTTTTTT. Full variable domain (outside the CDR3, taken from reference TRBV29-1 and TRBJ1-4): SAVISQKPSRDICQRGTSLTIQCQVDSQVTMMFWYRQQPGQSLTLIATANQGSEATYESGFVIDKFPISRPNLTFSTLTVSNMSPEDSSIYLCSVALPGLFFGSGTQLSVL.

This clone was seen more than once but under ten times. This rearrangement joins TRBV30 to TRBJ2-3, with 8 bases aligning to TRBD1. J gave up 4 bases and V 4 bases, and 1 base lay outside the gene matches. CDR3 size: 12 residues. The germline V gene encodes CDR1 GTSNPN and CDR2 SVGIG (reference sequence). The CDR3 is CAWTGGPDTQYF. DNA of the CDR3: TGTGCCTGGACAGGGGGCCCAGATACGCAGTATTTT.